The 30 T cell receptor beta chains listed next were all sequenced from one sample in a study of T cell clonotyping in hematopoietic cell transplantation. Sequencing used immunoSEQ multiplex PCR; TCRdb keeps in-frame clones, though not all of them. The sample holds more than 65,000 clones, around 94% seen once. The sequencing input was peripheral blood mononuclear cells. The receptors come from a man in his forties or fifties in good health. Some clones in this sample may be carry-over from other donors' samples.

The chain couples TRBV11-2 to TRBJ1-6; D is unresolved. The V gene's germline CDR1 is SGHAT and CDR2 FQNNGV. CDR3 size: 15 residues. V dropped 4 bases and J dropped 8 bases, with 15 bases sitting between them. CDR3 sequence (DNA): TGTGCCAGCAGCTCAGGCCCACCCGGCGATTCACCCCTCCACTTT. As protein: CASSSGPPGDSPLHF.

The chain carries TRBV10-3 and TRBJ2-1; D remains ambiguous. V lost 4 bases and J lost 0, with 7 bases in between. There are 14 residues in the CDR3. Germline loops: CDR1 ENHRY, CDR2 SYGVKD. In nucleotides, the CDR3 is TGTGCCATCAGTGCCAGGAGCTCCTACAATGAGCAGTTCTTC. It specifies CAISARSSYNEQFF.

The chain carries TRBV19 and TRBJ2-5, with 7 bases matching TRBD2. The tail of the sequence fits TRBJ2-7 better, so the J call may be wrong. The germline V gene encodes CDR1 LNHDA and CDR2 SQIVND (reference sequence). CDR3 size: 16 residues. The CDR3 DNA sequence: TGTGCCAGTAGTAGGCTTGCGGGAGAGGGCAGGAACGAGCAGTACTTC. As protein: CASSRLAGEGRNEQYF.

The J gene is TRBJ2-7, the V gene TRBV7-2, with a possible D match to TRBD2 (5 bases). The ends were cut back, 5 bases at V and 2 bases at J, with 7 bases in the middle. Germline CDR1 SGHTA, CDR2 FQGNSA. This CDR3 contains 12 residues. The CDR3 here is CASSRSAYEQYF. Written as DNA, the CDR3 is TGTGCCAGCAGCCGTAGCGCCTACGAGCAGTACTTC.

V gene TRBV5-1 combines with J gene TRBJ2-2; D assignment may be TRBD1 or TRBD2 (5 bases each). CDR1 and CDR2 (germline): SGHRS, YFSETQ. V lost 4 bases, J lost 6 bases, and 22 bases lay in between. The CDR3 loop spans 17 amino acids. For the CDR3, the DNA is TGCGCCAGCAGCACAGTCGGGGCCGGAATCGGGTCCGGGGAGCTGTTTTTT. The encoded protein is CASSTVGAGIGSGELFF.

The chain is built from TRBV30 and TRBJ2-1; 9 nucleotides align to TRBD2. Germline CDR1 reads GTSNPN; CDR2 reads SVGIG (reference sequence). The ends lost 5 bases at V and 2 bases at J; junction bases unmatched: 13. The CDR3 runs 17 residues. The CDR3 is CAWELVRTSETYNEQFF. CDR3 DNA: TGTGCCTGGGAGCTAGTAAGGACTAGCGAAACCTACAATGAGCAGTTCTTC.

The chain uses TRBV28 and TRBJ2-7, with a possible D match to TRBD1 (7 bases). This CDR3 is 14 amino acids long. The V and J ends lost 6 bases and 2 bases respectively, with 14 bases between them. Germline V gene data show CDR1 as MDHEN and CDR2 as SYDVKM. The CDR3 reads CASSHGGTAYEQYF. For the CDR3, the DNA is TGTGCCAGCAGCCACGGCGGGACAGCCTACGAGCAGTACTTC.

The rearrangement uses TRBV7-2 and TRBJ2-3; D unclear. The CDR3 covers 12 residues. V was cut by 4 bases and J by 5 bases, with 7 bases left in between. CDR1 SGHTA and CDR2 FQGNSA come from the germline V gene. CDR3 sequence reads: CASSSVGDTQYF. The DNA for the CDR3 is TGTGCCAGCAGCTCTGTTGGAGATACGCAGTATTTT. Complete variable domain (other parts from reference TRBV7-2 and TRBJ2-3): GAGVSQSPSNKVTEKGKDVELRCDPISGHTALYWYRQSLGQGLEFLIYFQGNSAPDKSGLPSDRFSAERTGGSVSTLTIQRTQQEDSAVYLCASSSVGDTQYFGPGTRLTVL.

The chain has TRBV30 and TRBJ1-1; unclear D gene. The CDR3 is 13 residues long. V lost 4 bases to trimming and J lost 4 bases, with 13 bases between them. In germline, CDR1 is GTSNPN, CDR2 SVGIG (reference sequence). The CDR3 DNA follows: TGTGCCTGGATTAGGGCGGCAGGCACTGAAGCTTTCTTT. This gives the protein CAWIRAAGTEAFF.

The chain joins TRBV29-1 to TRBJ1-2; possible D gene TRBD1, 5 bases. Deletions cut 3 bases from V and 4 bases from J, with 12 bases between. This CDR3 spans 13 amino acids. In germline, CDR1 is SQVTM, CDR2 ANQGSEA. Written as DNA, the CDR3 is TGCAGCGTTGAGGGGACCTCGGGCTATGGCTACACCTTC. It is translated as CSVEGTSGYGYTF.

The V call is TRBV7-9, the J call TRBJ1-1, with D possibly being TRBD1 (6 bases). This CDR3 contains 14 residues. Looked up from germline, CDR1 is SEHNR and CDR2 is FQNEAQ (reference sequence). The germline V and J ends were trimmed by 1 base and 7 bases, with 13 bases remaining between them. The CDR3 here is CASSLVWTEVEAFF. CDR3 nucleotide sequence: TGTGCCAGCAGCTTAGTTTGGACAGAGGTTGAAGCTTTCTTT. Complete variable domain (other parts from reference TRBV7-9 and TRBJ1-1): DTGVSQNPRHKITKRGQNVTFRCDPISEHNRLYWYRQTLGQGPEFLTYFQNEAQLEKSRLLSDRFSAERPKGSFSTLEIQRTEQGDSAMYLCASSLVWTEVEAFFGQGTRLTVV.

The rearrangement uses TRBV6-5 and TRBJ1-5; D is ambiguous. This CDR3 has 13 residues. Germline lookup yields CDR1 MNHEY and CDR2 SVGAGI. Between the trimmed V and J ends, which lost 7 bases and 5 bases, there was a span of 12 bases. CDR3 sequence (DNA): TGTGCCAGCACCTCGAACATCCATCAGCCCCAGCATTTT. Residues: CASTSNIHQPQHF.

V gene TRBV28 combines with J gene TRBJ1-1; D remains ambiguous. The CDR3 sequence is 12 residues long. From germline, CDR1 is MDHEN and CDR2 SYDVKM. Trimming stripped 4 bases from V and 5 bases from J, with 8 bases between. CDR3 DNA: TGTGCCAGCAGTTCTTACGGGACTGAAGCTTTCTTT. Translating it yields CASSSYGTEAFF.

CDR3 loop: CASSPGTDSYEQYF. DNA of the CDR3: TGTGCCAGTAGTCCCGGGACAGATTCCTACGAGCAGTACTTC. The rearrangement uses TRBV19 and TRBJ2-7, with 7 positions matching TRBD1. CDR3 size: 14 residues. The germline CDR1 and CDR2 sequences are LNHDA and SQIVND (reference sequence). Germline trimming cut 5 bases from V and 1 base from J; bases unmatched to any gene: 5.

The V and J genes are TRBV11-2 and TRBJ2-5; 9 bases are a match to TRBD2. CDR1 SGHAT and CDR2 FQNNGV come from the germline V gene. V lost 1 base to trimming and J lost 5 bases; unmatched junction nucleotides: 11. The CDR3 runs 17 residues. CDR3 sequence (DNA): TGTGCCAGCAGCTTAGTGCGGAGCGGGAGGCCACAGGAGACCCAGTACTTC. The encoded protein is CASSLVRSGRPQETQYF. Full variable domain (remainder filled in from reference TRBV11-2 and TRBJ2-5): EAGVAQSPRYKIIEKRQSVAFWCNPISGHATLYWYQQILGQGPKLLIQFQNNGVVDDSQLPKDRFSAERLKGVDSTLKIQPAKLEDSAVYLCASSLVRSGRPQETQYFGPGTRLLVL.

The chain links TRBV6-6 to TRBJ2-3; 13 bases map to TRBD2. The ends lost 4 bases at V and 6 bases at J; junction bases unmatched: 7. Germline CDR1 reads MNHNY; CDR2 reads SVGAGI (reference sequence). The CDR3 totals 16 residues. The CDR3 sequence: CASSWTSGGTYDTQYF. In DNA, the CDR3 is TGTGCCAGCAGTTGGACTAGCGGGGGAACTTACGATACGCAGTATTTT.

V usage is TRBV29-1 and J usage is TRBJ2-1; D possibly corresponds to TRBD1 (6 bases). Germline lookup yields CDR1 SQVTM and CDR2 ANQGSEA. V dropped 7 bases and J dropped 6 bases, with 19 bases sitting between them. There are 14 residues in the CDR3. CDR3 region: CSATGSGFGNEQFF. The CDR3 DNA reads as TGCAGCGCCACAGGGTCTGGTTTCGGCAATGAGCAGTTCTTC.

The chain joins TRBV6-1 to TRBJ2-3; 10 bases line up with TRBD2. The CDR3 covers 17 residues. Trimming removed 4 bases from V and 4 bases from J; junction bases left unmatched: 11. Looked up from germline, CDR1 is MNHNS and CDR2 is SASEGT. For the CDR3, the DNA is TGTGCCAGCAGTGGGAGGCTAGCGGGGGTTGGAGCAGATACGCAGTATTTT. This encodes CASSGRLAGVGADTQYF.

J is TRBJ2-5 and V is TRBV7-2; D is possibly TRBD1 (6 bases). V was clipped by 5 bases and J by 2 bases, with 9 bases between them. Germline V lookup: CDR1 SGHTA, CDR2 FQGNSA. The CDR3 consists of 13 residues. The CDR3, as DNA: TGTGCCAGCAGCCGGGACATACAAGAGACCCAGTACTTC. It is translated as CASSRDIQETQYF.

This clone was detected once. The V and J genes are TRBV4-1 and TRBJ2-7; no firm D call. The V end was cut by 2 bases, the J end by 5 bases, with 22 bases between. Germline CDR1 reads MGHRA; CDR2 reads YSYEKL. The CDR3 sequence is 17 residues long. The CDR3 loop reads CASSQSNKPFQGNEQYF. CDR3 bases: TGCGCCAGCAGCCAAAGTAACAAACCCTTCCAAGGTAACGAGCAGTACTTC.

The chain links TRBV6-5 to TRBJ2-5, with D uncertain. The germline CDR1 and CDR2 sequences are MNHEY and SVGAGI. The CDR3 loop spans 15 amino acids. V was clipped by 0 bases and J by 5 bases, with 13 bases between them. The CDR3, as DNA: TGTGCCAGCAGTTACTCGGGCATTATGGGGGAGACCCAGTACTTC. Translating it yields CASSYSGIMGETQYF.

The chain recombines TRBV30 with TRBJ1-2; D is undetermined. V shed 0 bases and J shed 0 bases, with 11 bases lying between them. Germline V lookup: CDR1 GTSNPN, CDR2 SVGIG (reference sequence). The CDR3 has 15 amino acids. In DNA, the CDR3 is TGTGCCTGGAGTGTACGGGCACTTTCTAACTATGGCTACACCTTC. Amino acid sequence: CAWSVRALSNYGYTF.

The chain carries TRBV14 and TRBJ1-6; D gene unclear. The V end was cut by 0 bases, the J end by 10 bases, with 4 bases between. Germline-derived CDR1 and CDR2 are SGHDN and FVKESK. The CDR3 extends over 12 amino acids. Here the CDR3 reads CASSQEGSPLHF. CDR3 coding DNA: TGTGCCAGCAGCCAAGAAGGATCACCCCTCCACTTT.

The rearrangement uses TRBV6-1 and TRBJ2-7; D possibly uses TRBD1 or TRBD2 (5 bases each). CDR1 MNHNS and CDR2 SASEGT come from the germline V gene. This CDR3 spans 14 amino acids. Between the trimmed V and J ends, which lost 5 bases and 3 bases, there was a span of 14 bases. The CDR3 bases are TGTGCCAGCAGTCTCCGGGACCGGGACTACGAGCAGTACTTC. It is translated as CASSLRDRDYEQYF.

There are a few counts of this clone. This chain uses TRBV19 with TRBJ1-5; D is ambiguous. V lost 5 bases and J 1 base, leaving 12 bases between the germline ends. There are 15 residues in the CDR3. Germline V gives CDR1 LNHDA, CDR2 SQIVND (reference sequence). Written as DNA, the CDR3 is TGTGCCAGTAGTCAAAACCCCGGGAGCAATCAGCCCCAGCATTTT. Protein sequence: CASSQNPGSNQPQHF.

V is TRBV27 and J is TRBJ2-7; D not certain. There are 13 residues in the CDR3. Deletions cut 5 bases from V and 0 bases from J, with 8 bases between. Germline V gene sequence: CDR1 MNHEY, CDR2 SMNVEV (reference sequence). This CDR3 is CASSLTVSYEQYF. The CDR3 region has the DNA TGTGCCAGCAGTCTAACAGTCTCCTACGAGCAGTACTTC.

In nucleotides, the CDR3 is TGTGCCATCAGTGAAGGTTTGGGACAGGGGGCGGGCGGCTACACCTTC. It encodes CAISEGLGQGAGGYTF. The J gene is TRBJ1-2, the V gene TRBV10-3; 12 nucleotides line up with TRBD1. This CDR3 spans 16 amino acids. CDR1 ENHRY and CDR2 SYGVKD come from the germline V gene. V lost 3 bases, J lost 8 bases, and 10 bases stayed unmatched.

The V call is TRBV9, the J call TRBJ1-6, with D hard to call. V was clipped by 0 bases and J by 6 bases, with 19 bases between them. The CDR3 runs 18 residues. Germline V gene lookup returns CDR1 SGDLS and CDR2 YYNGEE. The CDR3: CASSVDVGTAPFNSPLHF. The CDR3 coding sequence is TGTGCCAGCAGCGTAGATGTCGGCACAGCACCCTTTAATTCACCCCTCCACTTT.

The chain is built from TRBV6-5 and TRBJ1-1; TRBD1 agrees at 8 bases. This CDR3 spans 14 amino acids. The germline gives CDR1 MNHEY, CDR2 SVGAGI. V gave up 6 bases and J gave up 2 bases; unmatched junction bases: 5. CDR3 loop: CASSWGQVNTEAFF. Written as DNA, the CDR3 is TGTGCCAGCAGCTGGGGACAGGTTAACACTGAAGCTTTCTTT.

J is TRBJ2-1 and V is TRBV7-8, with TRBD1 as a possible D gene (6 bases). Germline V gene sequence: CDR1 SGHVS, CDR2 FQNEAQ. V was trimmed by 2 bases and J by 5 bases, leaving 19 bases between them. The CDR3 consists of 17 residues. The CDR3 here is CASSLFPNRAIDNEQFF. In DNA, the CDR3 is TGTGCCAGCAGCTTATTCCCTAACAGGGCTATCGACAATGAGCAGTTCTTC.